This T cell receptor beta chain originates from a study of Graves' ophthalmopathy and Graves' hyperthyroidism. Study outcomes and limitations: Appearing in blood as well were most expanded thyroid clonotypes above 0.001 frequency.

The CDR3 is 19 amino acids. Looked up from germline, CDR1 is SNHLY and CDR2 is FYNNEI. The junction had 18 bases not matched to a gene; V was cut back by 0 bases and J by 4 bases. Hyperthyroidism cases were recent diagnoses of under 2 months' duration in people aged 18 to 65. In this cohort, patients with other autoimmune diseases, uncontrolled infections, pregnancy or lactation were excluded. Points on this clonotype: Antigen specificity is unknown.

From RNA, the CDR3 regions of TCR beta chains were amplified and sequenced. The workflow started with a first-round RT-PCR run with HTBI primers and then moved on to a second-round multiplex PCR. MiXCR, run by TCRdb on the multiplex PCR reads, gives a single entry per CDR3 protein. Here the sample spans around 590,000 distinct CDR3 sequences, under 45% being singletons. The V gene is TRBV2, the J gene TRBJ2-7, with 7 positions matching TRBD1. The specimen was peripheral blood or thyroid tissue (not recorded which). The sequence was obtained from an adult man with Graves' hyperthyroidism. CDR3 amino acids: CASSEAAPGTGQLLYEQYF. DNA of the CDR3: TGTGCCAGCAGTGAAGCGGCGCCAGGGACGGGACAGCTTTTATACGAGCAGTACTTC.